This T cell receptor beta chain was retrieved from a study of Ad26.COV2.S vaccination and SARS-CoV-2 variants. About the study: Within the COV1001 Ad26.COV2.S trial arm, the donor was enrolled.

Profiled with immunoSEQ multiplex PCR; TCRdb holds only in-frame clones, not every one. The table lists 380,000 or so clones, about four fifths of them singletons. Study-level results: Placebo recipients and vaccine recipients were similar in non-spike TCR breadth.

Worth noting for this clone: Its antigen is currently unknown.

As to treatment: over 15 received Ad26.COV2.S at low or high dose, single or two shots; 5 received placebo; per-sample allocation not given. Sampling occurred on day 63 after the first vaccine or placebo injection. Donation was by an adult aged 18-55 years who was in Boston. Spike of the Wuhan-strain SARS-CoV-2 was expressed by an Ad26 vector, which formed the vaccine. V was clipped by 0 bases and J by 5 bases, with 7 bases between them. Germline-derived CDR1 and CDR2 are SGHRS and YFSETQ. There are 13 residues in the CDR3. This TCR was sampled from a person aged 18-60 years who received the Ad26.COV2.S COVID-19 vaccine or a placebo. Sample: peripheral blood, taken in a trial of Ad26.COV2.S vaccine versus placebo. The chain recombines TRBV5-1 with TRBJ2-3, with D perhaps assigned TRBD1 or TRBD2 (5 bases each). The CDR3 reads CASSLVGEDTQYF. The CDR3 nucleotides are TGCGCCAGCAGCTTGGTGGGGGAAGATACGCAGTATTTT.